These 15 T cell receptor beta chains were all obtained from the same sample, sequenced in a study of blood T cell repertoires in COVID-19. Repertoires were generated with immunoSEQ multiplex PCR, while TCRdb's copy carries only in-frame clones and drops some. The table has around 260,000 clones, around four fifths seen once. Sequencing was done on a sample of peripheral blood. The receptors were gathered from a man between 60 and 70 years old who had recovered from COVID-19.

The J gene is TRBJ1-5, the V gene TRBV5-6; 7 bases are shared with TRBD1. J gave up 7 bases and V 7 bases, and 14 bases lay outside the gene matches. Germline CDR1 SGHDT, CDR2 YYEEEE. This CDR3 is 15 amino acids long. This CDR3 is CASARWDSLEQPQHF. CDR3 coding DNA: TGTGCCAGCGCTAGATGGGACAGCCTTGAGCAGCCCCAGCATTTT.

The chain combines TRBV6-4 with TRBJ2-7; 8 bases map to TRBD2. Germline CDR1 reads MRHNA; CDR2 reads SNTAGT. Trimming at V came to 4 bases and at J to 2 bases, leaving 7 bases not matched to a gene. CDR3 size: 15 residues. CDR3 protein: CASSVRGGSTYEQYF. CDR3 in DNA: TGTGCCAGCAGTGTACGCGGGGGGAGTACCTACGAGCAGTACTTC.

The V call is TRBV5-1, the J call TRBJ2-2; D is possibly TRBD2 (5 bases). Germline CDR1 reads SGHRS; CDR2 reads YFSETQ. V lost 4 bases and J 10 bases, leaving 14 bases between the germline ends. CDR3 length equals 13 residues. The CDR3 region has the DNA TGCGCCAGCAGCCGGGAAGGGAATCTGGAGCTGTTTTTT. Protein: CASSREGNLELFF.

V is TRBV2 and J is TRBJ1-5, with unresolved D. The CDR3 covers 15 residues. The V end lost 4 bases, the J end lost 7 bases, and 17 bases lay between the germline ends. Germline V lookup: CDR1 SNHLY, CDR2 FYNNEI. The CDR3 bases are TGTGCCAGCAGTGGTTCCCCCCCACAGAGCCAGCCCCAGCATTTT. Translation gives CASSGSPPQSQPQHF.

V gene TRBV5-1 combines with J gene TRBJ2-7; D might be TRBD2 (6 bases). The V gene lost 1 base and the J gene lost 0 bases, with 20 bases spanning the gap. The germline gives CDR1 SGHRS, CDR2 YFSETQ. The length of the CDR3 is 18 residues. The CDR3 loop reads CASSLSRESLLISYEQYF. CDR3 DNA sequence: TGCGCCAGCAGCTTGAGTCGGGAGTCCCTACTCATCTCCTACGAGCAGTACTTC.

The V and J genes are TRBV14 and TRBJ2-7; perhaps TRBD2 as D (5 bases). CDR1 and CDR2 from the germline V gene are SGHDN and FVKESK. This CDR3 contains 13 residues. The V gene lost 3 bases and the J gene lost 2 bases, with 8 bases spanning the gap. The CDR3 sequence is CASSHGVTYEQYF. For the CDR3, the DNA is TGTGCCAGCAGCCACGGGGTGACCTACGAGCAGTACTTC. Based on the CDR3 plus reference TRBV14 and TRBJ2-7, the full variable domain is EAGVTQFPSHSVIEKGQTVTLRCDPISGHDNLYWYRRVMGKEIKFLLHFVKESKQDESGMPNNRFLAERTGGTYSTLKVQPAELEDSGVYFCASSHGVTYEQYFGPGTRLTVT.

The chain is built from TRBV6-2 or TRBV6-3 and TRBJ1-5; tentative D call: TRBD1 (6 bases). Deletions cut 2 bases from V and 4 bases from J, with 15 bases between. Per germline, CDR1 MNHEY and CDR2 SVGEGT. The CDR3 has 16 residues. CDR3 bases: TGTGCCAGCAGTTACCAACGGACAGCACCGAATCAGCCCCAGCATTTT. This codes for CASSYQRTAPNQPQHF.

J is TRBJ1-5 and V is TRBV2; a weak D match, TRBD1 (5 bases). The ends were cut back, 8 bases at V and 0 bases at J, with 8 bases in the middle. The CDR3 totals 13 residues. Per the germline V gene, CDR1 is SNHLY and CDR2 is FYNNEI. CDR3 sequence reads: CASGGDSNQPQHF. CDR3 DNA: TGTGCCAGCGGGGGGGATAGCAATCAGCCCCAGCATTTT.

The V gene is TRBV28, the J gene TRBJ1-2; D is undetermined. The germline V gene has CDR1 MDHEN and CDR2 SYDVKM. The CDR3 is 12 amino acids. V was cut by 2 bases and J by 7 bases, with 8 bases left in between. CDR3 nucleotides: TGTGCCAGCAGTTTAGAGGTTCGTGGCTACACCTTC. Amino acid sequence: CASSLEVRGYTF.

The chain links TRBV5-5 to TRBJ1-1; 8 positions match TRBD1. The length of the CDR3 is 15 residues. V gave up 3 bases and J gave up 4 bases; unmatched junction bases: 8. CDR1 SGHKS and CDR2 YYEKEE come from the germline V gene (reference sequence). The CDR3 DNA reads TGTGCCAGCAGCTCCCAGGGGGCGAGTTCCACTGAAGCTTTCTTT. This encodes CASSSQGASSTEAFF.

This clone was counted once. This chain links TRBV2 with TRBJ2-7; 11 bases agree with TRBD2. The V gene end was trimmed by 8 bases and the J gene end by 0 bases; junction bases not matched to a gene: 3. Germline CDR1 is SNHLY and CDR2 is FYNNEI. The CDR3 is 14 residues long. This CDR3 reads CASDSGRASYEQYF. The CDR3 DNA is TGTGCCAGCGATAGCGGGAGGGCCTCCTACGAGCAGTACTTC. The full variable domain, its missing parts supplied by reference TRBV2 and TRBJ2-7, is EPEVTQTPSHQVTQMGQEVILRCVPISNHLYFYWYRQILGQKVEFLVSFYNNEISEKSEIFDDQFSVERPDGSNFTLKIRSTKLEDSAMYFCASDSGRASYEQYFGPGTRLTVT.

This chain uses TRBV5-1 with TRBJ1-2; D perhaps matches TRBD1 (5 bases). CDR1 is SGHRS and CDR2 is YFSETQ in the germline V gene. The CDR3 runs 13 residues. Deletions cut 0 bases from V and 5 bases from J, with 8 bases between. The chain's CDR3 is CASSLGQQYGYTF. CDR3 in DNA: TGCGCCAGCAGCTTGGGACAGCAATATGGCTACACCTTC. The full variable domain, rest sourced from reference TRBV5-1 and TRBJ1-2, is KAGVTQTPRYLIKTRGQQVTLSCSPISGHRSVSWYQQTPGQGLQFLFEYFSETQRNKGNFPGRFSGRQFSNSRSEMNVSTLELGDSALYLCASSLGQQYGYTFGSGTRLTVV.

The chain has TRBV5-1 and TRBJ2-7, with D possibly TRBD2 on 6 matching bases. This CDR3 spans 15 amino acids. V lost 3 bases to trimming and J lost 6 bases, with 19 bases between them. Germline CDR1 and CDR2: SGHRS and YFSETQ. The CDR3 DNA follows: TGCGCCAGCAGCTGGGGGGAGCGGTTGAGCGGCGAGCAGTACTTC. Translating gives CASSWGERLSGEQYF.

Here the CDR3 DNA reads TGCGCCAGCAGCTTGTTCGGGGGGACAGAGACCCAGTACTTC. Residues: CASSLFGGTETQYF. The chain carries TRBV5-1 and TRBJ2-5; TRBD2 agrees at 7 bases. Looked up from germline, CDR1 is SGHRS and CDR2 is YFSETQ. The length of the CDR3 is 14 residues. V lost 1 base and J lost 4; bases outside the gene matches: 4.

This clone has only one observation. The V call is TRBV19, the J call TRBJ1-2; 8 bases match TRBD1. J was trimmed by 4 bases and V by 2 bases; bases with no gene match: 3. Looked up from germline, CDR1 is LNHDA and CDR2 is SQIVND (reference sequence). The CDR3 spans 14 residues. The CDR3 nucleotides read TGTGCCAGTAGTATACAGGGGGCGATCTATGGCTACACCTTC. Residues: CASSIQGAIYGYTF.